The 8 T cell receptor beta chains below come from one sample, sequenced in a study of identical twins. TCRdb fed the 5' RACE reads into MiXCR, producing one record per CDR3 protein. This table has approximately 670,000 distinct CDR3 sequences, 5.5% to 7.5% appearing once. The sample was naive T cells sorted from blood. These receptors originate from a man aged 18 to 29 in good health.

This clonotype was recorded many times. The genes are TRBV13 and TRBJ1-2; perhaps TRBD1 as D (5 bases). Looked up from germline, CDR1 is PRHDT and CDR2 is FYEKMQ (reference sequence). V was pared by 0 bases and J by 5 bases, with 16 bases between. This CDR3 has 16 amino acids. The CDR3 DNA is TGTGCCAGCAGCTTAGGGACCGGGACCACGGAGTATGGCTACACCTTC. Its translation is CASSLGTGTTEYGYTF.

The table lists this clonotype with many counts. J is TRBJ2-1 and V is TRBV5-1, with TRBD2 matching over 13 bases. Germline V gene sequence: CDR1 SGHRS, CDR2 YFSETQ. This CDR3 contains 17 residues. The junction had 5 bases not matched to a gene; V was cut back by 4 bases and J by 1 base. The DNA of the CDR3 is TGCGCCAGCAGCCCCGGACTAGCGGGAGTATCCTACAATGAGCAGTTCTTC. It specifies CASSPGLAGVSYNEQFF.

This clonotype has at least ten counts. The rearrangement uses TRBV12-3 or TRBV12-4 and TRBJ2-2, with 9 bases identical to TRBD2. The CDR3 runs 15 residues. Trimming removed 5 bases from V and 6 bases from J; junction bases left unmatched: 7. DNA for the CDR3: TGTGCCAGCAGTGCTCTAGCGGGAAGGGCCGGGGAGCTGTTTTTT. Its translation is CASSALAGRAGELFF.

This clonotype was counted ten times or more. The CDR3 DNA is TGTGCCAGCAGCTTGAGCTTTGACAGGAGCAATCAGCCCCAGCATTTT. It specifies CASSLSFDRSNQPQHF. The rearrangement uses TRBV5-8 and TRBJ1-5; TRBD1 might be the D (6 bases). The CDR3 spans 16 residues. The germline gives CDR1 SGHTS, CDR2 YDEGEE. V lost 1 base and J lost 1, with 12 bases in between.

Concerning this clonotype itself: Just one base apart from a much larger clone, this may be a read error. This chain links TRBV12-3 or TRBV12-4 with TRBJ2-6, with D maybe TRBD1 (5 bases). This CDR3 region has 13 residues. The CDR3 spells CASGHSWANVLTF. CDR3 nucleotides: TGTGCCAGTGGACACTCTTGGGCCAACGTCCTGACTTTC.

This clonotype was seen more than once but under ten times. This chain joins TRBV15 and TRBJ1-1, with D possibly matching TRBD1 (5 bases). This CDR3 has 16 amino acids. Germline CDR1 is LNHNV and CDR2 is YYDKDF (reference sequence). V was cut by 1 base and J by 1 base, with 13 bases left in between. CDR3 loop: CATSRVGGIRNTEAFF. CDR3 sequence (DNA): TGTGCCACCAGCAGAGTCGGGGGGATAAGGAACACTGAAGCTTTCTTT.

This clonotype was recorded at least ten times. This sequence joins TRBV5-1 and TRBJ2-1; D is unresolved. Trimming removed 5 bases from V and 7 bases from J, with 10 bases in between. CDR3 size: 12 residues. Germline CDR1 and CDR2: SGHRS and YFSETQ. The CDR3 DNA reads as TGCGCCAGCAGTTTTGACCGAAATGAGCAGTTCTTC. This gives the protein CASSFDRNEQFF.

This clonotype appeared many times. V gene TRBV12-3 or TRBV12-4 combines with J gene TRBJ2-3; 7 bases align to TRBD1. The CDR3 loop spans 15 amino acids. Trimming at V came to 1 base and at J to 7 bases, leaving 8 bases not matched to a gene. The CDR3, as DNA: TGTGCCAGCAGTTTAGGAGGGGGCATGATGAATACGCAGTATTTT. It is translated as CASSLGGGMMNTQYF.